The 11 T cell receptor beta chains listed next were all sequenced from one sample in a study of cytomegalovirus exposure and HLA in healthy donors. PCR amplification relied on 60 Vbeta primers (plus 13 Jbeta primers). The protocol was immunoSEQ multiplex PCR, while the TCRdb copy is restricted to in-frame clones and leaves out a portion. The sample carries some 190,000 clones, 60% to 85% recorded once. Input material: PBMCs. The receptors were sampled from a man younger than 35 in good health and CMV-seronegative.

This chain joins TRBV5-1 and TRBJ2-4; possible D gene TRBD1, 8 bases. V was pared by 6 bases and J by 13 bases, with 23 bases between. CDR1 and CDR2 (germline): SGHRS, YFSETQ. The CDR3 totals 14 residues. CDR3 nucleotide sequence: TGCGCCAGCAAGCTGGGAGGGACAGGCAGCCCCCAGTACTTC. Translated: CASKLGGTGSPQYF.

Details on this clone: Here the CDR3 omits its conserved ending phenylalanine or tryptophan, so a read error is the likely source. The chain recombines TRBV6-1 with TRBJ1-6; 7 bases are a match to TRBD1. Germline V lookup: CDR1 MNHNS, CDR2 SASEGT. This CDR3 has 14 amino acids. The J segment lost 5 bases and the V segment lost 5 bases, leaving 3 bases of the junction unmatched. The CDR3 region is CASSSTGNNSPLHL. CDR3 DNA sequence: TGTGCCAGCAGTTCGACAGGGAATAATTCACCCCTCCACCTT.

This clone was counted between two and nine times. The chain is built from TRBV7-2 and TRBJ2-5; 9 positions match TRBD2. Losses at the gene ends were 2 bases for V and 0 bases for J; bases not matched to a gene: 10. CDR3 length: 18 residues. From germline, CDR1 is SGHTA and CDR2 FQGNSA. The CDR3 sequence: CASSLQLAGKANQETQYF. As DNA, the CDR3 is TGTGCCAGCAGCTTACAGCTAGCGGGGAAAGCAAACCAAGAGACCCAGTACTTC.

The chain uses TRBV6-6 and TRBJ2-7; 7 bases are shared with TRBD1. CDR3 length equals 14 residues. Germline V gene lookup returns CDR1 MNHNY and CDR2 SVGAGI (reference sequence). Unmatched junction bases numbered 6, after V lost 7 bases and J lost 0 bases. The CDR3 nucleotides are TGTGCCAGCACCGAGGACAGGATCTCCTACGAGCAGTACTTC. Translation gives CASTEDRISYEQYF.

The chain has TRBV15 and TRBJ1-1; TRBD1 agrees at 9 bases. The CDR3 contains 15 residues. J lost 1 base, V lost 7 bases, and 7 bases had no gene match. The germline CDR1 and CDR2 sequences are LNHNV and YYDKDF (reference sequence). CDR3 region: CATKPRQGENTEAFF. The CDR3, as DNA: TGTGCCACCAAACCTCGACAGGGGGAGAACACTGAAGCTTTCTTT.

The CDR3 protein is CASTLRRAISYEQYF. In DNA form, the CDR3 reads TGTGCCAGCACCCTCCGGCGGGCTATCTCCTACGAGCAGTACTTC. This rearrangement joins TRBV6-1 to TRBJ2-7; maybe TRBD2 (5 bases). The CDR3 covers 15 residues. Germline V gene lookup returns CDR1 MNHNS and CDR2 SASEGT. V was shortened by 7 bases and J by 0 bases, with 16 bases between the two germline ends.

The chain carries TRBV18 and TRBJ1-4; TRBD1 matches at 7 bases. Trimming removed 6 bases from V and 7 bases from J; junction bases left unmatched: 8. There are 14 residues in the CDR3. Germline CDR1 is KGHSH and CDR2 is LQKENI. CDR3 in amino acids: CASSLEQGSEKLFF. CDR3 sequence (DNA): TGTGCCAGCTCCCTTGAACAGGGGAGTGAAAAACTGTTTTTT.

The rearrangement uses TRBV9 and TRBJ1-4, with 9 bases matching TRBD1. This CDR3 region has 15 residues. Germline-derived CDR1 and CDR2 are SGDLS and YYNGEE. With V trimmed by 3 bases and J by 8 bases, 8 bases remained unmatched. The CDR3 spells CASSARTGVGEKLFF. The CDR3, as DNA: TGTGCCAGCAGCGCCAGGACAGGGGTTGGAGAAAAACTGTTTTTT.

This clone was recorded only once. The V call is TRBV6-5, the J call TRBJ2-5; weak D call: TRBD1 (7 bases). Per germline, CDR1 MNHEY and CDR2 SVGAGI. The CDR3 loop spans 16 amino acids. V was clipped by 2 bases and J by 1 base, with 14 bases between them. Written as DNA, the CDR3 is TGTGCCAGCAGTTACGCGGCAGGGGGACTCCAAGAGACCCAGTACTTC. This translates into CASSYAAGGLQETQYF.

The chain recombines TRBV5-1 with TRBJ1-1; D not resolved. The CDR3 totals 13 residues. V was clipped by 2 bases and J by 0 bases, with 5 bases between them. The germline CDR1 and CDR2 sequences are SGHRS and YFSETQ. CDR3 coding DNA: TGCGCCAGCAGCTTTTTAATGAACACTGAAGCTTTCTTT. This encodes CASSFLMNTEAFF.

The rearrangement links TRBV6-5 to TRBJ1-2; 9 bases line up with TRBD1. Germline CDR1 is MNHEY and CDR2 is SVGAGI. The CDR3 spans 14 residues. With 6 bases clipped from V and 5 bases from J, the junction kept 7 bases outside the gene matches. This CDR3 reads CASRGQGRKYGYTF. The CDR3 bases are TGTGCCAGCAGGGGACAGGGAAGGAAATATGGCTACACCTTC.